Sequencing of this T cell receptor beta chain was carried out in a study of shared clonotypes between healthy human individuals. Overall study: Two women and a few men aged 18 to 49 made up the donors. Study-level points and caveats: The study drew on few donors, limiting represented genetic and exposure-history diversity. The study found roughly 5.3% of naive CD4 clonotypes shared across four donors.

About 33,000 T cell genomes (approximately 0.2 ug DNA) went into each sorted-subset replicate. Method: immunoSEQ multiplex PCR; TCRdb's copy keeps in-frame clones and lacks some. The table lists under 1,900,000 clones, approximately 98.5% of them singletons. Notes on this clone: Its antigen is as yet unknown.

The sequence came from a man younger than 45 in good health. The sequenced material came from naive CD4+ T cells sorted from blood. Subset of the sample: CD45RA+ positively selected.

The CDR3 coding sequence is TGCGCCAGCAGCCAAGACCCGGGACTAGCGGGAGGGGACCAGTTCTTC. Amino acid sequence: CASSQDPGLAGGDQFF. The V gene is TRBV4-1, the J gene TRBJ2-1; TRBD2 matches at 16 bases. Trimming took 0 bases from V and 13 from J; bases not matched to a gene: 6. CDR1 and CDR2 (germline): MGHRA, YSYEKL. The CDR3 runs 16 residues.